This T cell receptor beta chain was captured in a study of T cells in Graves' hyperthyroidism and ophthalmopathy. RNA transcripts gave rise to amplified TCR beta CDR3 regions. The HTBI primer set was used in a first-round RT-PCR of the TCR CDR3. From the multiplex PCR reads, TCRdb called clonotypes with MiXCR, one entry per CDR3 protein. Among roughly 500,000 distinct CDR3 sequences listed, 40% to 50% were seen once. Trimming took off 10 bases at V and 2 bases at J, with 11 bases between the two ends. The length of the CDR3 is 13 residues. In germline, CDR1 is MNHNY, CDR2 SVGAGI (reference sequence). This clonotype came up many times.

The rearrangement uses TRBV6-6 and TRBJ1-4; maybe TRBD1 (5 bases). The sequence was collected from an adult woman with Graves' disease, either hyperthyroidism or ophthalmopathy (not recorded which). The sample taken for sequencing was peripheral blood or thyroid tissue (not recorded which). The CDR3 nucleotides read TGTGCCACCAAACAGGCTACTAATGAAAAACTGTTTTTT. Protein product: CATKQATNEKLFF.